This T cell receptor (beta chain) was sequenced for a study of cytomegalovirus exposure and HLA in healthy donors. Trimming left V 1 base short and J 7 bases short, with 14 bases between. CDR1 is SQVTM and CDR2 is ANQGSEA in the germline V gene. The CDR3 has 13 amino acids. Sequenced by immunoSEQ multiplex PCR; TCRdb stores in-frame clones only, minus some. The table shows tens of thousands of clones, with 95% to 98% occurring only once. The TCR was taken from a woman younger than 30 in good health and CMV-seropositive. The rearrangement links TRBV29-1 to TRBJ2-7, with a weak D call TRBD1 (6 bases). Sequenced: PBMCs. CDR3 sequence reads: CSVEGVGRGEQYF. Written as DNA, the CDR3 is TGCAGCGTTGAAGGTGTGGGTAGGGGGGAGCAGTACTTC.